These 18 T cell receptor beta chains were sequenced from one sample in a study of identical twins. One entry per CDR3 protein results from TCRdb running MiXCR on the 5' RACE reads. The sample lists approximately 700,000 distinct CDR3 sequences, 5.5% to 7.5% occurring once. The sequenced material came from naive T cells sorted from blood. The receptors come from a man aged 18 to 35 in good health.

This clonotype has ten or more counts. J is TRBJ2-7 and V is TRBV12-3 or TRBV12-4; 15 nucleotides line up with TRBD2. V was pared by 4 bases and J by 5 bases, with 18 bases of the junction left unmatched. CDR3 length equals 20 residues. The DNA for the CDR3 is TGTGCCAGCAGTTCTAAACGACTCGCCGGGACTAGCGGGAGGTATGACGAGCAGTACGTC. This gives the protein CASSSKRLAGTSGRYDEQYV.

The rearrangement links TRBV7-8 to TRBJ2-2; TRBD1 might be the D (6 bases). From germline, CDR1 is SGHVS and CDR2 FQNEAQ. V was pared by 5 bases and J by 6 bases, with 16 bases between. The CDR3 spans 15 residues. CDR3 DNA: TGTGCCAGCAGCCCAGTGGACAGCTGGTCCGGGGAGCTGTTTTTT. The encoded protein is CASSPVDSWSGELFF.

The chain is built from TRBV29-1 and TRBJ1-5; perhaps TRBD1 as D (5 bases). The V gene's germline CDR1 is SQVTM and CDR2 ANQGSEA. V lost 3 bases and J 7 bases, leaving 13 bases between the germline ends. The CDR3 extends over 13 amino acids. The DNA of the CDR3 is TGCAGCGTTGATCTGGGGGTTGGGCAGCCCCAGCATTTT. Residues: CSVDLGVGQPQHF.

This clonotype was detected ten times or more. A read error may account for a junction end that differs from germline. This chain links TRBV11-2 with TRBJ2-5, with 9 bases that match TRBD1. Germline V gene sequence: CDR1 SGHAT, CDR2 FQNNGV. The CDR3 is 15 residues long. The CDR3 DNA is TGCGCCAGCAGCTTGGGGACAGGGCTCCAAGAGACCCAGTACTTC. The encoded protein is CASSLGTGLQETQYF.

The chain has TRBV7-9 and TRBJ1-1; maybe TRBD1 (5 bases). The germline V gene encodes CDR1 SEHNR and CDR2 FQNEAQ (reference sequence). Between the trimmed V and J ends, which lost 6 bases and 1 base, there was a span of 9 bases. This CDR3 is built from 13 residues. The CDR3 DNA is TGTGCCAGCAGACCGACAGCGAACACTGAAGCTTTCTTT. Residues: CASRPTANTEAFF.

This clonotype was recorded at least ten times. This CDR3 is CSVNLAGERYEQYF. CDR3 coding DNA: TGCAGCGTGAACCTAGCGGGAGAACGGTACGAGCAGTACTTC. The chain employs TRBV29-1 and TRBJ2-7; TRBD2 matches 10 bases. There are 14 residues in the CDR3. The germline gives CDR1 SQVTM, CDR2 ANQGSEA. The V and J ends lost 6 bases and 4 bases, in that order; junction bases with no gene match: 9.

This chain links TRBV27 with TRBJ2-7; TRBD1 is a possible D gene (6 bases). The CDR3 totals 15 residues. Germline V CDR1 and CDR2: MNHEY, SMNVEV (reference sequence). The V and J ends lost 8 bases and 5 bases respectively, with 22 bases between them. The CDR3 sequence is CASSDPDRPKDEQYF. In nucleotides, the CDR3 is TGTGCCAGCTCCGACCCAGACAGGCCCAAGGACGAGCAGTACTTC.

This clonotype has a count of ten or more. The gene calls are TRBV10-3 and TRBJ2-1, with D tentatively TRBD2 (6 bases). Germline V gene lookup returns CDR1 ENHRY and CDR2 SYGVKD. The CDR3 spans 16 residues. V was trimmed by 5 bases and J by 7 bases, leaving 21 bases between them. The DNA of the CDR3 is TGTGCCATCAGTCCCACCCCGGGGGTAGTTGGTAATGAGCAGTTCTTC. Residues: CAISPTPGVVGNEQFF.

This clonotype was observed at least ten times. CDR3 sequence reads: CSVAASQETQYF. CDR3 in DNA: TGCAGCGTTGCCGCTTCCCAAGAGACCCAGTACTTC. V is TRBV29-1 and J is TRBJ2-5; D is ambiguous. The CDR3 is 12 amino acids. Germline CDR1 and CDR2: SQVTM and ANQGSEA. V was clipped by 4 bases and J by 1 base, with 7 bases between them.

This clonotype was seen ten or more times. The chain joins TRBV29-1 to TRBJ1-1; D unresolved. CDR3 length: 14 residues. Germline CDR1 reads SQVTM; CDR2 reads ANQGSEA. Trimming pared 2 bases from V and 1 base from J, leaving 11 bases between. Written as DNA, the CDR3 is TGCAGCGTTGAATCGGGCGGAGGGAACACTGAAGCTTTCTTT. This sequence encodes CSVESGGGNTEAFF.

The chain carries TRBV6-5 and TRBJ1-6, with a possible D match to TRBD1 (5 bases). Germline V gene lookup returns CDR1 MNHEY and CDR2 SVGAGI. This CDR3 has 17 amino acids. V lost 0 bases to trimming and J lost 7 bases, with 16 bases between them. The CDR3 coding sequence is TGTGCCAGCAGTTACTCGAGATGGGGCCAGGGAAATTCACCCCTCCACTTT. It is translated as CASSYSRWGQGNSPLHF.

The chain employs TRBV10-3 and TRBJ1-2; TRBD1 matches at 7 bases. The germline V gene has CDR1 ENHRY and CDR2 SYGVKD. V shed 3 bases and J 3 bases; nucleotides not matched to a gene: 13. This CDR3 region has 17 residues. CDR3 in DNA: TGTGCCATCAGTGAAGGGGGCCGGACAGGAGGTGACTATGGCTACACCTTC. Protein product: CAISEGGRTGGDYGYTF.

This clonotype came up many times. The V gene is TRBV20-1, the J gene TRBJ2-5; D is unclear. In germline, CDR1 is DFQATT, CDR2 SNEGSKA (reference sequence). Trimming cost V 3 bases and J 3 bases, with 8 bases left between them. The CDR3 is 12 amino acids. CDR3 protein: CSARVTEETQYF. CDR3 in DNA: TGCAGTGCTAGGGTGACGGAAGAGACCCAGTACTTC.

The chain couples TRBV5-1 to TRBJ2-7, with D possibly TRBD2 on 6 matching bases. CDR1 and CDR2 from the germline V gene are SGHRS and YFSETQ. The CDR3 has 13 residues. V dropped 4 bases and J dropped 5 bases, with 13 bases sitting between them. Written as DNA, the CDR3 is TGCGCCAGCAGCCCTGGGACTTTGGACGAGCAGTACTTC. Its protein product is CASSPGTLDEQYF.

This clonotype was detected a few times. V is TRBV6-5 and J is TRBJ2-6, with a tentative D call TRBD2 (6 bases). Germline CDR1 is MNHEY and CDR2 is SVGAGI. The CDR3 loop spans 19 amino acids. The V gene lost 0 bases and the J gene lost 0 bases, with 15 bases spanning the gap. CDR3 region: CASSYSGGFGDSGANVLTF. DNA for the CDR3: TGTGCCAGCAGTTACTCGGGAGGATTCGGGGACTCTGGGGCCAACGTCCTGACTTTC.

This clonotype was observed many times. The rearrangement uses TRBV12-3 or TRBV12-4 and TRBJ2-1; D is possibly TRBD2 (5 bases). Trimming took off 8 bases at V and 2 bases at J, with 19 bases between the two ends. The CDR3 runs 16 residues. CDR3 DNA sequence: TGTGCCAGCGTTCCAGAAGCGGCCTCAGCCTACAATGAGCAGTTCTTC. Protein sequence: CASVPEAASAYNEQFF.

Turning to this clonotype: A clone one base away is much larger, so this may be a read error. As the CDR3 is not closed by the conserved phenylalanine or tryptophan, this likely results from a read error. The chain employs TRBV24-1 and TRBJ1-2; 8 bases are shared with TRBD1. CDR1 is KGHDR and CDR2 is SFDVKD in the germline V gene. The CDR3 is 14 residues long. Unmatched junction bases numbered 8, after V lost 4 bases and J lost 8 bases. CDR3 residues: CATSERTGSEGYTC. The CDR3 DNA sequence: TGTGCCACCAGTGAGCGGACAGGGTCGGAAGGCTACACCTGC.

This clonotype was picked up many times. The V call is TRBV12-3 or TRBV12-4, the J call TRBJ2-1; TRBD2 agrees at 12 bases. This CDR3 contains 15 residues. Losses at the gene ends were 1 base for V and 9 bases for J; bases not matched to a gene: 4. The CDR3 is CASSLGGTSGFEQFF. CDR3 sequence (DNA): TGTGCCAGCAGTTTAGGCGGGACTAGCGGGTTTGAGCAGTTCTTC.